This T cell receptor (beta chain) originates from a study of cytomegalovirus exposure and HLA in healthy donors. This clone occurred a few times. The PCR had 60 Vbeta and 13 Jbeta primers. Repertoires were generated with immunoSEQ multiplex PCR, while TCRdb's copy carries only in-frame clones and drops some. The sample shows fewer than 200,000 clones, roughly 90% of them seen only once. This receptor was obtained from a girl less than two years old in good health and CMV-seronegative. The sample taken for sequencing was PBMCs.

CDR3 sequence reads: CASSLNRGNRETQYF. The CDR3 DNA reads TGTGCCAGCAGCTTAAACAGGGGGAATAGGGAGACCCAGTACTTC. The rearrangement links TRBV7-2 to TRBJ2-5; 8 nucleotides agree with TRBD1. The germline CDR1 and CDR2 sequences are SGHTA and FQGNSA. This CDR3 is built from 15 residues. Losses at the gene ends were 2 bases for V and 5 bases for J; bases not matched to a gene: 7.